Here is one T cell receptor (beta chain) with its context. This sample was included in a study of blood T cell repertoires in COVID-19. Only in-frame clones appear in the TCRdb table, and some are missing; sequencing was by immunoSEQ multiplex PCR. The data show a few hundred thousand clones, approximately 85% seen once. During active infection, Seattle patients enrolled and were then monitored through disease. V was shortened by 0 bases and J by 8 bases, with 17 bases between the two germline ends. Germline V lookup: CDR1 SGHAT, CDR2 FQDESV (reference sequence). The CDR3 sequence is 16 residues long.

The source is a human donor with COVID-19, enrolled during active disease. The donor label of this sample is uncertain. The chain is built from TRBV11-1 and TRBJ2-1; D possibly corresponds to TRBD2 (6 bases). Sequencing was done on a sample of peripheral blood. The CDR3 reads CASSLALGGVGDEQFF. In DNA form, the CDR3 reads TGTGCCAGCAGCTTAGCGCTAGGCGGGGTCGGGGATGAGCAGTTCTTC. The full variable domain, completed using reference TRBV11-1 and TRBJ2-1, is EAEVAQSPRYKITEKSQAVAFWCDPISGHATLYWYRQILGQGPELLVQFQDESVVDDSQLPKDRFSAERLKGVDSTLKIQPAELGDSAMYLCASSLALGGVGDEQFFGPGTRLTVL.